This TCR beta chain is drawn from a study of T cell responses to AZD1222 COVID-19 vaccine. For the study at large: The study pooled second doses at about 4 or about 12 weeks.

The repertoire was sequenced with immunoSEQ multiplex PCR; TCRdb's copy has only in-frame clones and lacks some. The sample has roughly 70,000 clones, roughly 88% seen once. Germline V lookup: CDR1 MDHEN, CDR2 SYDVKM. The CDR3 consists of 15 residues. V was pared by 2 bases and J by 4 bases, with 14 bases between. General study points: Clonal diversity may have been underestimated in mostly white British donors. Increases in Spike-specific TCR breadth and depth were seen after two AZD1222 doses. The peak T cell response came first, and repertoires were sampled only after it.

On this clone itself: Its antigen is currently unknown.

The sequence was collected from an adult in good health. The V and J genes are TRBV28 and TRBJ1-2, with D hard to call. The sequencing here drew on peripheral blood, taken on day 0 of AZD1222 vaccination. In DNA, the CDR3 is TGTGCCAGCAGTTTAGGTACACGTACGGGCTATGGCTACACCTTC. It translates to CASSLGTRTGYGYTF.